One T cell receptor (beta chain) is described in this entry. From the 5' RACE reads, TCRdb lists one entry per CDR3 protein and no DNA. The sample includes about 380,000 distinct CDR3 sequences. These data come from a study of monozygotic twins with inflammatory bowel disease. The CDR3 sequence is 12 residues long. Germline CDR1 reads SGHNT; CDR2 reads YYREEE (reference sequence). The sample comprised blood. This TCR derives from a human donor with ulcerative colitis or Crohn's disease, or a healthy co-twin of an affected twin (not recorded which). The chain combines TRBV5-4 with TRBJ1-2. CDR3 protein: CASSSPNYGYTF.